This T cell receptor (beta chain) came from a study of OX40 agonist ivuxolimab in advanced cancers. The data were produced by immunoSEQ multiplex PCR, yet TCRdb's version contains in-frame clones alone and is incomplete. The sample records about 120,000 clones, roughly 95% being singletons. The germline V gene encodes CDR1 KGHSH and CDR2 LQKENI. The ends were cut back, 4 bases at V and 1 base at J, with 16 bases in the middle. The CDR3 consists of 16 residues. The sequences come from CD4+ or CD8+ T cells sorted from blood, collected in a trial of the OX40 agonist ivuxolimab. The chain combines TRBV18 with TRBJ1-1, with TRBD1 as a possible D gene (6 bases). This clonotype was obtained from an adult with an advanced solid tumor such as melanoma, head and neck, liver or kidney cancer. CDR3 sequence reads: CASSLTTGKSNTEAFF. Written as DNA, the CDR3 is TGTGCCAGCTCACTTACGACAGGAAAATCGAACACTGAAGCTTTCTTT. The full variable domain, rest sourced from reference TRBV18 and TRBJ1-1, is NAGVMQNPRHLVRRRGQEARLRCSPMKGHSHVYWYRQLPEEGLKFMVYLQKENIIDESGMPKERFSAEFPKEGPSILRIQQVVRGDSAAYFCASSLTTGKSNTEAFFGQGTRLTVV.